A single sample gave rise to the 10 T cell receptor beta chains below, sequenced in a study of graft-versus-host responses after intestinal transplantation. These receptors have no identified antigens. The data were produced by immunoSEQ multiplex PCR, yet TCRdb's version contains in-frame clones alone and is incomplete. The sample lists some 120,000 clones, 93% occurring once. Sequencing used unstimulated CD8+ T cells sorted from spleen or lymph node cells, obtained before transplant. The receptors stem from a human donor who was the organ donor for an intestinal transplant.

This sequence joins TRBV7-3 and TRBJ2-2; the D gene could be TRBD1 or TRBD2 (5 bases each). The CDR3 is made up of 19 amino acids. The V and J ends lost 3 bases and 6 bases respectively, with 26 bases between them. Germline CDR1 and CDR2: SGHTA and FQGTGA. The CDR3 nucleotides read TGTGCCAGCAGCTTGGGACCCTATTCCGGAGCCGGCAAGGCCGGGGAGCTGTTTTTT. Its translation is CASSLGPYSGAGKAGELFF. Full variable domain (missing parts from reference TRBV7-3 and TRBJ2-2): GAGVSQTPSNKVTEKGKYVELRCDPISGHTALYWYRQSLGQGPEFLIYFQGTGAADDSGLPNDRFFAVRPEGSVSTLKIQRTERGDSAVYLCASSLGPYSGAGKAGELFFGEGSRLTVL.

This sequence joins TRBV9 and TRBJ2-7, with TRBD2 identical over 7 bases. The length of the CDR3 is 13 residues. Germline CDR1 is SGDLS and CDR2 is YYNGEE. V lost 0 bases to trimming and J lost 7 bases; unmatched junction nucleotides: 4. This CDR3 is CASSVDGSGEQYF. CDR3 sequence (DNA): TGTGCCAGCAGCGTAGATGGTAGCGGGGAGCAGTACTTC.

As DNA, the CDR3 is TGTGCCAGCAGCTCAACCACCGCGACAGGGGGAGTGTACGAGCAGTACTTC. Its protein is CASSSTTATGGVYEQYF. The chain joins TRBV7-9 to TRBJ2-7; 9 nucleotides match TRBD1. The CDR3 loop spans 17 amino acids. V dropped 4 bases and J dropped 4; count of bases not matched to a gene: 14. Germline CDR1 reads SEHNR; CDR2 reads FQNEAQ (reference sequence).

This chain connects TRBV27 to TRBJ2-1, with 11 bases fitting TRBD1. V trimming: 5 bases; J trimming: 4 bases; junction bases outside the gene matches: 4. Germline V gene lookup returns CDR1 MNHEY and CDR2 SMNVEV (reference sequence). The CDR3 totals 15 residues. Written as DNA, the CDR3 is TGTGCCAGCAGTCTTGGGACAGGGGGTTACAATGAGCAGTTCTTC. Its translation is CASSLGTGGYNEQFF.

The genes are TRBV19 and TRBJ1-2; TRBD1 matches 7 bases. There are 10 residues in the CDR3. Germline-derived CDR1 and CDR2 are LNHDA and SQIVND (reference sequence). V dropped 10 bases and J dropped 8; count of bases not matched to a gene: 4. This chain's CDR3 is CATEDRGYTF. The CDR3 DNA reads TGTGCCACCGAGGACAGGGGCTACACCTTC. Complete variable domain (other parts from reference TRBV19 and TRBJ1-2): DGGITQSPKYLFRKEGQNVTLSCEQNLNHDAMYWYRQDPGQGLRLIYYSQIVNDFQKGDIAEGYSVSREKKESFPLTVTSAQKNPTAFYLCATEDRGYTFGSGTRLTVV.

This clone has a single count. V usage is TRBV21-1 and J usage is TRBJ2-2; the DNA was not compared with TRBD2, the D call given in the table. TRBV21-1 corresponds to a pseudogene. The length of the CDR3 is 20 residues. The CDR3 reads CASSRPRGGGSDSNTGELFF. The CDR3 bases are TGTGCCAGCAGCAGACCGAGGGGGGGCGGGAGCGACTCGAACACCGGGGAGCTGTTTTTT.

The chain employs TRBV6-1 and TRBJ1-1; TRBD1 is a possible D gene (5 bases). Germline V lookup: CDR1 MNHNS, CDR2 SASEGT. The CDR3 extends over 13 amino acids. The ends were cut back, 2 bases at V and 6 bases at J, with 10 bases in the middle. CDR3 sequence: CASSERQGAEAFF. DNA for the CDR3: TGTGCCAGCAGTGAAAGGCAGGGAGCTGAAGCTTTCTTT.

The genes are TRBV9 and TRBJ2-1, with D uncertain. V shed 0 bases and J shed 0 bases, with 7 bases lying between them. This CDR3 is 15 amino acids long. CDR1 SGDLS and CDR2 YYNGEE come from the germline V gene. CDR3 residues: CASSVAVSSYNEQFF. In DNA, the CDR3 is TGTGCCAGCAGCGTAGCGGTAAGCTCCTACAATGAGCAGTTCTTC.

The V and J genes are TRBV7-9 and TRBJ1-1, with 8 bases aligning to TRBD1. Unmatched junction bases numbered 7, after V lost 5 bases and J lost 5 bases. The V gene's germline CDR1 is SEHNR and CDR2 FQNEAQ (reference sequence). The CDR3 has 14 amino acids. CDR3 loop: CASSPGQGTTEAFF. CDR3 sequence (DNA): TGTGCCAGCAGCCCCGGACAGGGCACGACTGAAGCTTTCTTT.

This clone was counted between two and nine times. The CDR3 loop is CASSMTGWDGYTF. Here the CDR3 DNA reads TGTGCCAGTAGTATGACAGGATGGGATGGCTACACCTTC. This sequence joins TRBV19 and TRBJ1-2; TRBD1 is a possible D gene (6 bases). Looked up from germline, CDR1 is LNHDA and CDR2 is SQIVND (reference sequence). Trimming took off 3 bases at V and 6 bases at J, with 11 bases between the two ends. This CDR3 region has 13 residues.